Here is one TCR beta chain with its context. Its antigen is not known. Germline CDR1 reads MDHEN; CDR2 reads SYDVKM. CDR3 size: 13 residues. An overlapping HIV-1 Gag peptide pool stimulated these cells at about 1 ug/peptide/mL. CD40L/CD69 double-negative CD45RO-high memory CD4+ T cells were collected. CD4+ T cell counts exceeded 400 cells/uL; CMV serology was positive. A roughly 17-hour stimulation of CD8-depleted PBMCs used anti-CD28/CD49d costimulation, CD40-blocking antibody and enfuvirtide. Sequencing used immunoSEQ version 4 in survey mode. Using immunoSEQ multiplex PCR, the repertoire was profiled, and TCRdb retains in-frame clones only, with some absent. The table lists roughly 60,000 clones, about 81% of them singletons. The data stem from a study of persistence of HIV-infected CD4 T cells. Regarding the study as a whole: Bulk TCR data could not be restricted to HIV-1-infected CMV-responding cells.

The rearrangement joins TRBV28 to TRBJ2-3; TRBD1 or TRBD2 may be the D gene (6 bases each). This specimen consisted of CD4+ T cells sorted from PBMCs after 18-hour stimulation, obtained from a patient who received antiretroviral therapy. This TCR came from an adult man with HIV who was CMV-seropositive. The CDR3: CGAGDSSTDTQYF. DNA of the CDR3: TGTGGGGCAGGGGACTCCAGCACAGATACGCAGTATTTT.